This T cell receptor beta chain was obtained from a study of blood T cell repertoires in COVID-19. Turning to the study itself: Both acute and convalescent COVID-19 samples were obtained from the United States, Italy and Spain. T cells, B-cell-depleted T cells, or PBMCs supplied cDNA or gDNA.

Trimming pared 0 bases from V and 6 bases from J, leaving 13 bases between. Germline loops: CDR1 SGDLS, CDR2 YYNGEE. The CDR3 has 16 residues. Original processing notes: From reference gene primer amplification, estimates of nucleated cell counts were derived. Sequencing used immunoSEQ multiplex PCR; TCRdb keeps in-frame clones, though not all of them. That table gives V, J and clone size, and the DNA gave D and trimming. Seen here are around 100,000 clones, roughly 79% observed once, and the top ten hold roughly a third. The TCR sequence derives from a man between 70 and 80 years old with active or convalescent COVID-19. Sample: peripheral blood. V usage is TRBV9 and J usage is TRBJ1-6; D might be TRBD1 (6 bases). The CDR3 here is CASSVGGGLSNSPLHF. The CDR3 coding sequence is TGTGCCAGCAGCGTAGGAGGGGGACTAAGTAATTCACCCCTCCACTTT.